This TCR beta chain was sequenced in a study of T cell changes during pregnancy in multiple sclerosis. The germline V and J ends were trimmed by 4 bases and 2 bases, with 11 bases remaining between them. CDR3 length equals 14 residues. Germline CDR1 is MNHEY and CDR2 is SMNVEV (reference sequence). Some clones are missing from TCRdb's copy, which holds only in-frame ones; the method was immunoSEQ multiplex PCR. The sample consists of some 40,000 clones, 85% to 95% of them appearing once. The receptor comes from a female donor in good health, enrolled as a control in a pregnancy study. This specimen was CD4+ T cells from peripheral blood mononuclear cells, taken in the third trimester of pregnancy. The chain employs TRBV27 and TRBJ1-2, with D perhaps matching TRBD1 (5 bases). In DNA form, the CDR3 reads TGTGCCAGCAGTTCCCCCGACAGAAACTATGGCTACACCTTC. Its protein product is CASSSPDRNYGYTF.